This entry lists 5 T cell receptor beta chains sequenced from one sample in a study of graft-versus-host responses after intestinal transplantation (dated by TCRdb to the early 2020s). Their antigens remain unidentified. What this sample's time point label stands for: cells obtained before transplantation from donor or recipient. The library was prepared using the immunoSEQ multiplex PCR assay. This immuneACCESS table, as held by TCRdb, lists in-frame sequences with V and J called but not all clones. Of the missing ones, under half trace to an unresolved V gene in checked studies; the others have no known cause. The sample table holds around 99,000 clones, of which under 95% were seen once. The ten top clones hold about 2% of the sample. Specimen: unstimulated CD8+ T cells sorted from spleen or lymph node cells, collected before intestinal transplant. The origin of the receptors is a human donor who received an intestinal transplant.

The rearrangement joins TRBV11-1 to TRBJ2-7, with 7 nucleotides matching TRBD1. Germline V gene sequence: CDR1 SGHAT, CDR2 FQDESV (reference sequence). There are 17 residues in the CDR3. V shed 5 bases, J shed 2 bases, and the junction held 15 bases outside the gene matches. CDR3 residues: CASSPRMEQGRTYEQYF. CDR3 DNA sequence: TGTGCCAGCAGCCCAAGGATGGAACAGGGGCGAACCTACGAGCAGTACTTC.

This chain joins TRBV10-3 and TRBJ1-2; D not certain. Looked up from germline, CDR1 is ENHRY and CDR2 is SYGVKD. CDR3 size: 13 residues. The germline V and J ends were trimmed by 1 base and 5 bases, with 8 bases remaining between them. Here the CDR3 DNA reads TGTGCCATCAGTGAGTTGACGGGGTATGGCTACACCTTC. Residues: CAISELTGYGYTF.

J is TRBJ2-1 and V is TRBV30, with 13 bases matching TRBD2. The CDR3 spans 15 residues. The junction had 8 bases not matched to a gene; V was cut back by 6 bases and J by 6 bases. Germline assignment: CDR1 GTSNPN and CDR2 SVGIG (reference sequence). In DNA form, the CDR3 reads TGTGCCTGCCCCGGGACTAGCGGGGAGTTCAATGAGCAGTTCTTC. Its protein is CACPGTSGEFNEQFF.

CDR3: CAWSGGMIEAFF. The CDR3 DNA sequence: TGTGCCTGGAGTGGAGGCATGATTGAAGCTTTCTTT. The rearrangement joins TRBV30 to TRBJ1-1; unclear D gene. V lost 1 base, J lost 7 bases, and 10 bases lay in between. The CDR3 covers 12 residues. Germline V gives CDR1 GTSNPN, CDR2 SVGIG (reference sequence). Together with reference TRBV30 and TRBJ1-1, the CDR3 gives the full variable domain: SQTIHQWPATLVQPVGSPLSLECTVEGTSNPNLYWYRQAAGRGLQLLFYSVGIGQISSEVPQNLSASRPQDRQFILSSKKLLLSDSGFYLCAWSGGMIEAFFGQGTRLTVV.

This chain's CDR3 is CASSVETGDTEAFF. The CDR3 nucleotides are TGTGCCAGCAGCGTAGAGACAGGGGACACTGAAGCTTTCTTT. The chain couples TRBV9 to TRBJ1-1; 8 positions match TRBD1. V shed 0 bases and J 3 bases; nucleotides not matched to a gene: 1. In germline, CDR1 is SGDLS, CDR2 YYNGEE. This CDR3 contains 14 residues.